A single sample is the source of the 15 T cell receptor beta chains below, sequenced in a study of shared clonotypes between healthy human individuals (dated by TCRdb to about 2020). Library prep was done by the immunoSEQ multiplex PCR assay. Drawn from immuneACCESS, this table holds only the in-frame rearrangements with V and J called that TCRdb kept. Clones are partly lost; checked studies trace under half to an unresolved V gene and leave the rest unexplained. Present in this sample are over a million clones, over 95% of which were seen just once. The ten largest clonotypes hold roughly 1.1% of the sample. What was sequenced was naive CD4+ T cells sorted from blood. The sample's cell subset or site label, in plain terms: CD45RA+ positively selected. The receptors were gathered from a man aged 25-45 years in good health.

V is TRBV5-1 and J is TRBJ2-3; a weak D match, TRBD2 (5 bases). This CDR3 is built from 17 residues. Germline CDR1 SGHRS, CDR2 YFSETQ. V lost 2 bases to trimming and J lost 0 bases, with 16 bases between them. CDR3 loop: CASSFRGSATSTDTQYF. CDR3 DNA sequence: TGCGCCAGCAGCTTCCGGGGTAGCGCGACTAGCACAGATACGCAGTATTTT.

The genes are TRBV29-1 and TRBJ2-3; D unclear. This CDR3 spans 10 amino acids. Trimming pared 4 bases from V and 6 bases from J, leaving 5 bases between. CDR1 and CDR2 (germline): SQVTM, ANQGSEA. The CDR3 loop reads CSVVRDTQYF. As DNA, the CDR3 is TGCAGCGTTGTTCGTGATACGCAGTATTTT.

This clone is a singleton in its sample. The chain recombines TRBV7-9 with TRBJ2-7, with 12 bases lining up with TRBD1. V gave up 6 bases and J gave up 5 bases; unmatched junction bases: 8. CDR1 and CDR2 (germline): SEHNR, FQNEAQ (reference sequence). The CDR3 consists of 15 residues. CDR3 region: CASRKTGTGGHEQYF. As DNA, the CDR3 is TGTGCCAGCAGGAAGACCGGGACAGGGGGCCACGAGCAGTACTTC. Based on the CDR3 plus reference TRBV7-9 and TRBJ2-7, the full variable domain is DTGVSQNPRHKITKRGQNVTFRCDPISEHNRLYWYRQTLGQGPEFLTYFQNEAQLEKSRLLSDRFSAERPKGSFSTLEIQRTEQGDSAMYLCASRKTGTGGHEQYFGPGTRLTVT.

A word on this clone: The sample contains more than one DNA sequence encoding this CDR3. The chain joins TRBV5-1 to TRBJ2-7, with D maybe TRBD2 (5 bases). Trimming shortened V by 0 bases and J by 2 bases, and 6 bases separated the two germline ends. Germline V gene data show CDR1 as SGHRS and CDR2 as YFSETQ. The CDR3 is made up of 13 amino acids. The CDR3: CASSLAGTYEQYF. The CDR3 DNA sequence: TGCGCCAGCAGCTTGGCCGGGACCTACGAGCAGTACTTC.

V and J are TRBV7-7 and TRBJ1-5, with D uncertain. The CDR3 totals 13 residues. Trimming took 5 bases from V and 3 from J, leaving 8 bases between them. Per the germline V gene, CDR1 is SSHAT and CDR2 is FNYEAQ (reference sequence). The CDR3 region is CASSPGHNQPQHF. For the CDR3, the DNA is TGTGCCAGCAGCCCCGGGCACAATCAGCCCCAGCATTTT.

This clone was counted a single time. The CDR3, as DNA: TGTGCCAGCAGCACAGGACAGGGGAGCAATCAGCCCCAGCATTTT. Protein product: CASSTGQGSNQPQHF. This chain joins TRBV9 and TRBJ1-5; TRBD1 agrees at 9 bases. Germline V lookup: CDR1 SGDLS, CDR2 YYNGEE. CDR3 length equals 15 residues. The ends lost 4 bases at V and 1 base at J; junction bases unmatched: 3.

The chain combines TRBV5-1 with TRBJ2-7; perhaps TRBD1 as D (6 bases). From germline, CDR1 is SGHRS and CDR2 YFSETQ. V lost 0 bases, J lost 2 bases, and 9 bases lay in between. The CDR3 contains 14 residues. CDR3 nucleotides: TGCGCCAGCAGCTTGGAGGGACATACCTACGAGCAGTACTTC. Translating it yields CASSLEGHTYEQYF.

CDR3 sequence: CASGTDRTNTGELFF. CDR3 nucleotide sequence: TGTGCCAGCGGTACAGACCGGACGAACACCGGGGAGCTGTTTTTT. The chain has TRBV2 and TRBJ2-2; no firm D call. Trimming stripped 8 bases from V and 0 bases from J, with 13 bases between. Germline values: CDR1 SNHLY, CDR2 FYNNEI. The length of the CDR3 is 15 residues.

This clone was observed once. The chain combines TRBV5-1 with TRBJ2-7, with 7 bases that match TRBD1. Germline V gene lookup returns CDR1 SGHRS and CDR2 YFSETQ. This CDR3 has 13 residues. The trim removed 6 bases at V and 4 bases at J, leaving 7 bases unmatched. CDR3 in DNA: TGCGCCAGCACGTCAGGGGGTACGTACGAGCAGTACTTC. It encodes CASTSGGTYEQYF. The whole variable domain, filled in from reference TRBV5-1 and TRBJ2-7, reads KAGVTQTPRYLIKTRGQQVTLSCSPISGHRSVSWYQQTPGQGLQFLFEYFSETQRNKGNFPGRFSGRQFSNSRSEMNVSTLELGDSALYLCASTSGGTYEQYFGPGTRLTVT.

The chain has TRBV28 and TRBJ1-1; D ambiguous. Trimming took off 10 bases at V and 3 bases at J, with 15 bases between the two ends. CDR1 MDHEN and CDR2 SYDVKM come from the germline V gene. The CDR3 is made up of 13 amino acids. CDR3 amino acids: CATSRVLDTEAFF. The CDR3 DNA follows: TGTGCCACCTCTCGAGTATTGGACACTGAAGCTTTCTTT.

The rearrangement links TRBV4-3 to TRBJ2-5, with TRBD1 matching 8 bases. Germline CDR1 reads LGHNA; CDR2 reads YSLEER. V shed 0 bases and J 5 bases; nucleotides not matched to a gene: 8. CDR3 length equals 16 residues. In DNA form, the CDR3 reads TGCGCCAGCAGCCAAGATTTGGGACAGGTGGGGGAGACCCAGTACTTC. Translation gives CASSQDLGQVGETQYF.

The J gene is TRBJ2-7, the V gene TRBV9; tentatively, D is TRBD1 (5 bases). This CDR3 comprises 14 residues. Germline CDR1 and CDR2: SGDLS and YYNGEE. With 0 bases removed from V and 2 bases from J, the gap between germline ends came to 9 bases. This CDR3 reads CASSVEGVTYEQYF. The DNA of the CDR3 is TGTGCCAGCAGCGTAGAAGGGGTAACCTACGAGCAGTACTTC.

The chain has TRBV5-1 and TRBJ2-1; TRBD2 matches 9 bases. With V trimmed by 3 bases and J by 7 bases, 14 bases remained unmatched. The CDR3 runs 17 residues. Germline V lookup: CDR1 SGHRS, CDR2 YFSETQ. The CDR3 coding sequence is TGCGCCAGCAGCTCCCCACCATTAGCGGGAGTTGGTAATGAGCAGTTCTTC. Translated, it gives CASSSPPLAGVGNEQFF.

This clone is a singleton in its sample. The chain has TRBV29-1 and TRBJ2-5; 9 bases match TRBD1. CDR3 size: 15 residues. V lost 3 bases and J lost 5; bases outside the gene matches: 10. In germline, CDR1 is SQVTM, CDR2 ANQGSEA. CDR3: CSVDGNRGRGETQYF. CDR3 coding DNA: TGCAGCGTTGACGGTAACAGGGGGCGCGGGGAGACCCAGTACTTC.

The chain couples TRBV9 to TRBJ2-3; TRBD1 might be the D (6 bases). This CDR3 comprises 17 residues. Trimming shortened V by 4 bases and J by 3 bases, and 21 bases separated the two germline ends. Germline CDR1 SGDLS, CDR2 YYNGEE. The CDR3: CASSPRLNRDRTDTQYF. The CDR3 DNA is TGTGCCAGCAGCCCACGTCTTAACAGGGATCGAACAGATACGCAGTATTTT.